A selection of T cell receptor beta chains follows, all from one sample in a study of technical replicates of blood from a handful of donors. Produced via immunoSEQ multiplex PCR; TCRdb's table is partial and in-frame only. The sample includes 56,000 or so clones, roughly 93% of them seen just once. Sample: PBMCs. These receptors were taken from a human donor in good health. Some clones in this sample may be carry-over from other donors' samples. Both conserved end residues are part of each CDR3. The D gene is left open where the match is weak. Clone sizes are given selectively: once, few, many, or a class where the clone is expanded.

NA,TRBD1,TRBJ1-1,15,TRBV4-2,CASSQYRGQNTEAFF,TGTGCCAGCAGCCAGTACAGGGGGCAAAATACTGAAGCTTTCTTT
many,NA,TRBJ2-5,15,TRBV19,CASTPPGGGQETQYF,TGTGCCAGTACTCCCCCGGGGGGCGGACAAGAGACCCAGTACTTC
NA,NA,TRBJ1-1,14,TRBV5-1,CASSLGLANTEAFF,TGCGCCAGCAGCTTGGGTCTGGCGAACACTGAAGCTTTCTTT
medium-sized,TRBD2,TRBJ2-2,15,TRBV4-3,CASSQYSGSAGELFF,TGCGCCAGCAGCCAATACAGCGGGAGCGCCGGGGAGCTGTTTTTT
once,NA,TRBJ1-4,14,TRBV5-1,CASSADGREEKLFF,TGCGCCAGCAGCGCGGACGGACGGGAGGAAAAACTGTTTTTT
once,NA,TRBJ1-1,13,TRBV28,CASSLSGGAKAFF,TGTGCCAGCAGTTTATCCGGCGGCGCCAAAGCTTTCTTT
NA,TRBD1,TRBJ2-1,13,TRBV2,CASTGQGYNEQFF,TGTGCCAGCACGGGACAGGGATACAATGAGCAGTTCTTC
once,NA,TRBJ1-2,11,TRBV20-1,CSARVQAGYTF,TGCAGTGCTAGAGTCCAAGCTGGCTACACCTTC
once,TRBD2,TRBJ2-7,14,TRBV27,CASSTWGGSYEQYF,TGTGCCAGCAGTACCTGGGGGGGCTCCTACGAGCAGTACTTC
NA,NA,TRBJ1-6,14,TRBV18,CASSPQGPESPLHF,TGTGCCAGCTCACCCCAGGGCCCGGAATCACCCCTCCACTTT
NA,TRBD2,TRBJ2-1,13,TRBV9,CASTTTGGNEQFF,TGTGCCAGCACCACCACCGGGGGGAATGAGCAGTTCTTC
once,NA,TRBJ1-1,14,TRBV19,CASSISGSNTEAFF,TGTGCCAGTAGTATTTCGGGGAGTAACACTGAAGCTTTCTTT
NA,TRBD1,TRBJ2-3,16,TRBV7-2,CASSLWDRILGDTQYF,TGTGCCAGCAGCTTATGGGACAGGATTTTGGGAGATACGCAGTATTTT
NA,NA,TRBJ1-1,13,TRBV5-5,CASSLGGTLHAFF,TGTGCCAGCAGCTTGGGTGGGACTCTCCATGCTTTCTTT
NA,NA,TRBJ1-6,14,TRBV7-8,CASTDWGDNSPLHF,TGTGCCAGCACCGACTGGGGGGATAATTCACCCCTCCACTTT
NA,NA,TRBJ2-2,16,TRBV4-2,CASSQDKGGGTGELFF,TGTGCCAGCAGCCAAGATAAGGGGGGGGGCACCGGGGAGCTGTTTTTT
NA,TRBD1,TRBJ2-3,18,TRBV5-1,CASSPGTGGMRSTDTQYF,TGCGCCAGCAGCCCGGGGACAGGGGGGATGAGAAGCACAGATACGCAGTATTTT
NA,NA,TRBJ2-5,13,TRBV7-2,CASSLGGEETQYF,TGTGCCAGCAGCTTAGGCGGGGAAGAGACCCAGTACTTC
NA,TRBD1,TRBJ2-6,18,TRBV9,CASSVGDRAEGGANVLTF,TGTGCCAGCAGCGTAGGGGACAGGGCTGAGGGTGGGGCCAACGTCCTGACTTTC
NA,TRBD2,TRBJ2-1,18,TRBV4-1,CASSQVGTSGSLIDEQFF,TGCGCCAGCAGCCAAGTAGGTACTAGCGGGAGTCTCATTGACGAGCAGTTCTTC
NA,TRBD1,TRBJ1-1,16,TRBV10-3,CAIARSGGQANTEAFF,TGTGCCATCGCCCGGTCAGGGGGACAGGCGAACACTGAAGCTTTCTTT
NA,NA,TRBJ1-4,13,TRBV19,CASRQDYNEKLFF,TGTGCCAGTAGACAGGACTACAATGAAAAACTGTTTTTT
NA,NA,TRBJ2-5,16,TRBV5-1,CASSSGGGGSQETQYF,TGCGCCAGCAGCTCCGGGGGCGGGGGTTCGCAAGAGACCCAGTACTTC
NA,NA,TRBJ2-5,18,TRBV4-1,CASSQHSRLEIGGETQYF,TGCGCCAGCAGCCAGCATAGCCGACTAGAAATAGGCGGAGAGACCCAGTACTTC